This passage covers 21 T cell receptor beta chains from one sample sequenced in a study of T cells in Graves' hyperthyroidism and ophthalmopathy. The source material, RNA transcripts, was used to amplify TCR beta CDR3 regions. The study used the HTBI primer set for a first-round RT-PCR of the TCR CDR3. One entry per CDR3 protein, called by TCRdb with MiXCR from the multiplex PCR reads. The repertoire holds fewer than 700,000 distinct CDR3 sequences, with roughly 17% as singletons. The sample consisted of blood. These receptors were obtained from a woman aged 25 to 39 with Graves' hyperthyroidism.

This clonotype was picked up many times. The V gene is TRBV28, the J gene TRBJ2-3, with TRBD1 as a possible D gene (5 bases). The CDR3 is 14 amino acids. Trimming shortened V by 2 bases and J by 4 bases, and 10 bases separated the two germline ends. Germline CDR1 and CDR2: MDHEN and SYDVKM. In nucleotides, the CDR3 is TGTGCCAGCAGTTTACTTCAGGGCGCAGATACGCAGTATTTT. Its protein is CASSLLQGADTQYF.

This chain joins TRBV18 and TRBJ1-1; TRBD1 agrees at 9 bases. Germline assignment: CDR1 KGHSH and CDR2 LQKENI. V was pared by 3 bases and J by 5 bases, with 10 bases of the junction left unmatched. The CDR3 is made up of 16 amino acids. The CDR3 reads CASSPGQGLQGTEAFF. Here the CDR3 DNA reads TGTGCCAGCTCACCGGGACAGGGCCTGCAGGGGACTGAAGCTTTCTTT.

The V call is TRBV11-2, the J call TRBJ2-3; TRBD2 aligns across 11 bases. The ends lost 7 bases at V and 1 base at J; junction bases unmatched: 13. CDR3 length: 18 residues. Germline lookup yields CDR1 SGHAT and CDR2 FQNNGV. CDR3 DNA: TGTGCCAGCACCTTGGATTGGCTAGCGGGAGGAGGCACAGATACGCAGTATTTT. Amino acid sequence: CASTLDWLAGGGTDTQYF.

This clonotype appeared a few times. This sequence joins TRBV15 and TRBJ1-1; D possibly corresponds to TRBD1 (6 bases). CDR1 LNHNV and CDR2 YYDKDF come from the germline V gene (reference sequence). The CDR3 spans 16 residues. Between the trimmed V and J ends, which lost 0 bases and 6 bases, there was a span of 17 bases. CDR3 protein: CATSRDLGTTSAEAFF. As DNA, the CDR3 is TGTGCCACCAGCAGAGATTTGGGGACAACTTCTGCTGAAGCTTTCTTT.

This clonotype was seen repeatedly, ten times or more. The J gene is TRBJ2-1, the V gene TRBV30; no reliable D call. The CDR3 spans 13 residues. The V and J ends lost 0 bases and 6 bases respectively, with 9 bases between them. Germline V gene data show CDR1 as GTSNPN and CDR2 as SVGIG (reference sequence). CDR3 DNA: TGTGCCTGGAGTGTAGACTTGCTCAATGAGCAGTTCTTC. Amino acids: CAWSVDLLNEQFF. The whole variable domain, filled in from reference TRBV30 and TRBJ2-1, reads SQTIHQWPATLVQPVGSPLSLECTVEGTSNPNLYWYRQAAGRGLQLLFYSVGIGQISSEVPQNLSASRPQDRQFILSSKKLLLSDSGFYLCAWSVDLLNEQFFGPGTRLTVL.

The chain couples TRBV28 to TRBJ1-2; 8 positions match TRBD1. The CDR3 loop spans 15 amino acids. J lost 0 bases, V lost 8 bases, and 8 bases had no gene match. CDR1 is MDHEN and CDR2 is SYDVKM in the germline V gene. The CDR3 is CASQIQDRANYGYTF. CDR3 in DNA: TGTGCCAGCCAAATCCAGGACAGGGCTAACTATGGCTACACCTTC.

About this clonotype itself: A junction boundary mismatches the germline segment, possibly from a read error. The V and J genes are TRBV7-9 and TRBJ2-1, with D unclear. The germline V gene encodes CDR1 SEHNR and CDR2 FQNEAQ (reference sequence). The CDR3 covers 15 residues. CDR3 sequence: CASSQAPLGGDEQFF. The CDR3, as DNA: TGCGCCAGCAGCCAAGCCCCGCTAGGCGGCGATGAGCAGTTCTTC.

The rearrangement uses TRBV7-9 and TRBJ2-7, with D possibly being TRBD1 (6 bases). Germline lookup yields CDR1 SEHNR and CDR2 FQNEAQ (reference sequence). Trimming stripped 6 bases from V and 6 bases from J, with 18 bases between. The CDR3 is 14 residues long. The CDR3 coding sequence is TGTGCCAGCAGTGAACAGGGAAAAGGATTCGAGCAGTACTTC. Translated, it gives CASSEQGKGFEQYF.

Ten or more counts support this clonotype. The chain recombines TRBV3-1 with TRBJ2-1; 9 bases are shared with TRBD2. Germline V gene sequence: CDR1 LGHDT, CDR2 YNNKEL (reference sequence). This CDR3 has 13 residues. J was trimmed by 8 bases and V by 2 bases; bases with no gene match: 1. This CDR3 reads CASSQLAGDEQFF. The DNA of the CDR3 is TGTGCCAGCAGCCAATTAGCGGGAGATGAGCAGTTCTTC.

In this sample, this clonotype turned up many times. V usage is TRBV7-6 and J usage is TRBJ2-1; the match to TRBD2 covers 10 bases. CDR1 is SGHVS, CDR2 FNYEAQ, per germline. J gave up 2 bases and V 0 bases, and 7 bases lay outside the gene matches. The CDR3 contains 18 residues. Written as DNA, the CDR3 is TGTGCCAGCAGCTTAGCCAAAGCTAGCGGGAGCACCTACAATGAGCAGTTCTTC. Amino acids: CASSLAKASGSTYNEQFF.

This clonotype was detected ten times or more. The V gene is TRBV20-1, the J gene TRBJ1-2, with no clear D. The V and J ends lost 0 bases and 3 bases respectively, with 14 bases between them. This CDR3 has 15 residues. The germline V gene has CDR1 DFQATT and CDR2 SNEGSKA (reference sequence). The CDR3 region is CSARDPRVIHYGYTF. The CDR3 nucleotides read TGCAGTGCTAGAGATCCGAGAGTTATCCACTATGGCTACACCTTC.

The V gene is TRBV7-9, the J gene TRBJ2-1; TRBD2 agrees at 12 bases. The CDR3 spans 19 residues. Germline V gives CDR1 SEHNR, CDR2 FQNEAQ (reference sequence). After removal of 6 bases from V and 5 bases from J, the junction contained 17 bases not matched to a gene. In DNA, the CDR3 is TGTGCCAGCAGATCCGGGCTAGCGGGAGGGCCCAGGTGGAACAATGAGCAGTTCTTC. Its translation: CASRSGLAGGPRWNNEQFF.

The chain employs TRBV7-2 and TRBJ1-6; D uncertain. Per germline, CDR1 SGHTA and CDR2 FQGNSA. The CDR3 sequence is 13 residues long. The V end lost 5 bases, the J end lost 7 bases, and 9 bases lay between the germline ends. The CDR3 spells CASSPGKNSPLHF. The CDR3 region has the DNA TGTGCCAGCAGCCCCGGGAAGAATTCACCCCTCCACTTT. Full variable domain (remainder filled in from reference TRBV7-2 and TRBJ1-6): GAGVSQSPSNKVTEKGKDVELRCDPISGHTALYWYRQSLGQGLEFLIYFQGNSAPDKSGLPSDRFSAERTGGSVSTLTIQRTQQEDSAVYLCASSPGKNSPLHFGNGTRLTVT.

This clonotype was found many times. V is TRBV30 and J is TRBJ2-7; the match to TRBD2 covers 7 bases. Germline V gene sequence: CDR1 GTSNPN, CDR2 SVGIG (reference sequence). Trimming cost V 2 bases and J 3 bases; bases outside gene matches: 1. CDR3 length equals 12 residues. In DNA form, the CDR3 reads TGTGCCTGGAGTTCGGGGGGCTACGAGCAGTACTTC. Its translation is CAWSSGGYEQYF.

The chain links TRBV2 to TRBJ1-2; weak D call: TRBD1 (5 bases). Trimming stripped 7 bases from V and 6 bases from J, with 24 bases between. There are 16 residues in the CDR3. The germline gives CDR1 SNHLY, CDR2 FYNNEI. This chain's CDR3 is CASKVGMGQSGDGYTF. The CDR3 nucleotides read TGTGCCAGCAAGGTGGGGATGGGGCAGTCCGGGGATGGCTACACCTTC. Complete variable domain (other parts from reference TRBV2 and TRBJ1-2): EPEVTQTPSHQVTQMGQEVILRCVPISNHLYFYWYRQILGQKVEFLVSFYNNEISEKSEIFDDQFSVERPDGSNFTLKIRSTKLEDSAMYFCASKVGMGQSGDGYTFGSGTRLTVV.

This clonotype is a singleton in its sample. CDR3 nucleotide sequence: TGTGCCAGCAGTTCCCCCGGGGAGGGAGGGGGGGATACGCAGTATTTT. Its protein is CASSSPGEGGGDTQYF. This chain links TRBV28 with TRBJ2-3; a weak D match, TRBD2 (7 bases). Germline V CDR1 and CDR2: MDHEN, SYDVKM. V was cut by 4 bases and J by 6 bases, with 20 bases left in between. The CDR3 covers 16 residues.

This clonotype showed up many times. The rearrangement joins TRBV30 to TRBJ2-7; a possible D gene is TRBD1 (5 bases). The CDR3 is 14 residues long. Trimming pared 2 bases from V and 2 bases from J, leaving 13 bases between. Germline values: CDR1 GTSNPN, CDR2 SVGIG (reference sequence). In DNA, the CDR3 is TGTGCCTGGAGTACAGGAAGAGTAACCTACGAGCAGTACTTC. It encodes CAWSTGRVTYEQYF.

CDR3 amino acids: CASSDNRGANYGYTF. The CDR3 nucleotides read TGTGCCAGTAGCGACAACAGGGGAGCTAACTATGGCTACACCTTC. The J gene is TRBJ1-2, the V gene TRBV19; 7 bases match TRBD1. The CDR3 is made up of 15 amino acids. Germline V gene data show CDR1 as LNHDA and CDR2 as SQIVND (reference sequence). V gave up 6 bases and J gave up 0 bases; unmatched junction bases: 7.

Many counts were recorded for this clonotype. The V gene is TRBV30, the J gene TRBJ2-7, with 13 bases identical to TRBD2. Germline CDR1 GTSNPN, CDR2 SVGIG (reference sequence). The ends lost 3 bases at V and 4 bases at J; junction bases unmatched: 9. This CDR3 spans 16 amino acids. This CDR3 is CAWRIFGTSGMYEQYF. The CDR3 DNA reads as TGTGCCTGGAGGATATTTGGGACTAGCGGGATGTACGAGCAGTACTTC.

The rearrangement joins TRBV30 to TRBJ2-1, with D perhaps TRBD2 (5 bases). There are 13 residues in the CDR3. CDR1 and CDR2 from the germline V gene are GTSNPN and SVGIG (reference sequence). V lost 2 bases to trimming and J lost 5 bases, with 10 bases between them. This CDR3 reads CAWSPDSDNEQFF. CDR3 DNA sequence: TGTGCCTGGAGTCCGGACTCGGACAATGAGCAGTTCTTC.

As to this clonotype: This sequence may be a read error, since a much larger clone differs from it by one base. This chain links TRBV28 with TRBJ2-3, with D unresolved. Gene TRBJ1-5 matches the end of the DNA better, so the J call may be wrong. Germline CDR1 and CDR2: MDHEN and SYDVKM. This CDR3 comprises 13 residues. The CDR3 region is CAMAGGLTDTQHF. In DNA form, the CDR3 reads TGTGCCATGGCGGGAGGTTTAACAGATACGCAGCATTTT.